These T cell receptor beta chains were read from a single sample in a study of beta chain features in type 1 diabetes. Sequenced by immunoSEQ multiplex PCR; TCRdb stores in-frame clones only, minus some. The sample gives about 180,000 clones, 10% to 15% of which show up once; 0.62% is in the top ten. Sequenced sample: central memory CD4+ T cells from blood. These TCRs come from a woman aged 18-29 years in good health. The CDR3 runs from the conserved cysteine through the conserved F or W. D genes are given only for firm matches. Clone size is shown for a subset of rows, as once, few, many or a class of expanded clone.

CASSLGLARQADTQYF	TGTGCCAGCAGCTTAGGACTAGCGAGGCAGGCAGATACGCAGTATTTT	TRBJ2-3	-	TRBD2	TRBV11-2
CASSQDNVGVWDEQFF	TGCGCCAGCAGCCAAGATAACGTAGGGGTCTGGGATGAGCAGTTCTTC	TRBJ2-1	many	-	TRBV4-3
CASRTPYEQYF	TGTGCCAGCAGAACACCCTACGAGCAGTACTTC	TRBJ2-7	-	-	TRBV6-5
CASSPEDSSGYTF	TGTGCCAGCTCACCGGAGGACAGCTCTGGCTACACCTTC	TRBJ1-2	few	-	TRBV18
CASSQDLLVAGAPEQYF	TGCGCCAGCAGCCAAGATCTTCTAGTAGCGGGAGCCCCCGAGCAGTACTTC	TRBJ2-7	few	TRBD2	TRBV4-3
CASSLVSYEQYF	TGTGCCAGCAGCTTAGTATCCTACGAGCAGTACTTC	TRBJ2-7	-	-	TRBV7-2
CSVEPPGYTF	TGCAGCGTTGAACCTCCCGGCTACACCTTC	TRBJ1-2	-	-	TRBV29-1
CASSPSNEQFF	TGTGCCAGCAGCCCCTCCAATGAGCAGTTCTTC	TRBJ2-1	few	-	TRBV7-9
CASSLGFGTSGLSEQFF	TGTGCCAGCAGCTTAGGGTTCGGGACTAGCGGTTTAAGTGAGCAGTTCTTC	TRBJ2-1	few	TRBD2	TRBV7-2
CASSLETGGRETQYF	TGTGCCAGCAGCTTAGAAACAGGGGGTCGAGAGACCCAGTACTTC	TRBJ2-5	many	TRBD1	TRBV7-2
CASSIPGLYSYNEQFF	TGTGCCAGCAGTATTCCAGGACTCTATTCCTACAATGAGCAGTTCTTC	TRBJ2-1	-	-	TRBV27
CAWSDASGRAEQYF	TGTGCCTGGAGTGATGCCAGCGGTCGCGCCGAGCAGTACTTC	TRBJ2-7	few	-	TRBV30
CADGGAGAFNYEQFF	TGTGCCGATGGGGGAGCGGGAGCCTTTAATTATGAGCAGTTCTTC	TRBJ2-1	-	TRBD2	TRBV30
CASRKREGYNEQFF	TGTGCCAGCAGAAAGCGGGAGGGTTACAATGAGCAGTTCTTC	TRBJ2-1	few	TRBD2	TRBV27
CASSPSDRGYQPQHF	TGTGCCAGCTCACCATCGGACAGGGGATACCAGCCCCAGCATTTT	TRBJ1-5	-	TRBD1	TRBV18
CASSHDYSGNQPQHF	TGCGCCAGCAGCCATGACTACAGCGGCAATCAGCCCCAGCATTTT	TRBJ1-5	few	-	TRBV4-3